The present T cell receptor (beta chain) was sequenced within a study of vaccination effects on CD4 cells after COVID-19. Overall study: Samples gathered post-vaccine arrived a median of 72 days past the second dose.

Study-level points and caveats: There was only 1 of 255 vaccine-induced clones in healthy vaccinees that cross-reacted with common cold coronaviruses.

Before any sequencing was done, the ViraFEST assay used viral peptide pools to expand antigen-specific CD4+ T cells. Isolating CD4+ T cells followed roughly ten days of culture. Each person got two doses of an mRNA SARS-CoV-2 vaccine, BNT162b2 or mRNA-1273. Germline CDR1 and CDR2: SNHLY and FYNNEI. The CDR3 sequence is 13 residues long. Trimming removed 5 bases from V and 1 base from J, with 8 bases in between. A word on this clone: Its antigen remains unidentified.

The repertoire was sequenced with immunoSEQ multiplex PCR; TCRdb's copy has only in-frame clones and lacks some. The repertoire holds around 33,000 clones, roughly 82% seen once, with roughly 1.6% in the top ten. The sample here was CD4+ T cells from PBMCs cultured with HCoV-NL63 spike peptides, taken after COVID-19 vaccination. The chain recombines TRBV2 with TRBJ1-1, with a tentative D call TRBD1 (5 bases). This clonotype was sampled from a human donor who received a COVID-19 vaccine. Some clones in this sample may be carry-over from other donors' samples. CDR3 bases: TGTGCCAGCAGTCCTCAGGGGAACACTGAAGCTTTCTTT. Its protein product is CASSPQGNTEAFF.